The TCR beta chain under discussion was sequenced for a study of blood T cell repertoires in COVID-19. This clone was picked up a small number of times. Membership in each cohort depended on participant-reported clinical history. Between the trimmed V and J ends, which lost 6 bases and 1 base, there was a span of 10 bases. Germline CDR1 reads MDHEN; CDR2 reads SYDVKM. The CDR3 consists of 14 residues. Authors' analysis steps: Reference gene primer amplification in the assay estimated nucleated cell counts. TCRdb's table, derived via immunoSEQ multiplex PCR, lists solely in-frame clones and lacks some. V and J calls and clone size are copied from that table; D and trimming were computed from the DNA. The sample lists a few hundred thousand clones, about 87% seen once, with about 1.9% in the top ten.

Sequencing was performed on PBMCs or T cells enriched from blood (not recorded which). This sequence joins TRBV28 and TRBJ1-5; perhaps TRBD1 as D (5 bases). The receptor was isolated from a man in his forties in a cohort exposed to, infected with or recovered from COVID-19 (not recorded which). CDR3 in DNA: TGTGCCAGCAGGGGGCCAACGAGCAATCAGCCCCAGCATTTT. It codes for CASRGPTSNQPQHF.